This T cell receptor beta chain is from a study of blood T cell repertoires in COVID-19. Overall study context: Some COVID-19 samples were acute and others convalescent; all came from the United States, Italy and Spain. PBMCs, B-cell-depleted T cells, or T cells were the source of the cDNA or gDNA that made up the material.

V was clipped by 0 bases and J by 6 bases; unmatched bases: 4. This CDR3 region has 16 residues. Germline-derived CDR1 and CDR2 are MNHEY and SVGEGT. Per the original methods: By means of reference gene primer amplification, nucleated cell counts were estimated. Assay used: immunoSEQ multiplex PCR; TCRdb lists only in-frame clones, some missing. D and trimming come from the DNA, and the V and J calls and clone size come from that table. This table has under 300,000 clones, more than 70% appearing once. The receptor comes from a woman aged 40 to 50 who had recovered from COVID-19. V gene TRBV6-2 or TRBV6-3 combines with J gene TRBJ2-1; 11 bases align to TRBD2. The sample comprised peripheral blood. CDR3 residues: CASSYSWLAGGNEQFF. CDR3 coding DNA: TGTGCCAGCAGTTACTCATGGCTAGCGGGAGGCAATGAGCAGTTCTTC.